The TCR beta chain under discussion was sequenced for a study of metastatic and nonmetastatic thyroid tumors (dated by TCRdb to 2019 to 2021). For the wider study: Repertoires from peripheral blood and from tumor or nodule tissue samples of malignant and benign thyroid patients were compared. General study outcomes and caveats: TCR beta diversity was reported as significantly higher in malignant tumors than in benign nodules, in both blood and tumor samples.

Library creation used PCR. TCRdb lists the instrument as Illumina HiSeq 4000. High-throughput sequencing was used to profile the TCR beta-chain CDR3 region of every patient. On the authors' methods: Drawing on CDR3 differences between clinicopathological groups, the researchers built a classifier meant to tell apart patients with distant-metastatic papillary thyroid cancer. The Shannon index was used to measure repertoire diversity, and the Morisita-Horn index was used to measure how similar tumor and blood repertoires were. TCRdb itself trimmed the public reads at Q25 with fastp, ran MiXCR and retained productive beta chains. These V and J calls rely on TCRdb rather than the paper's analysis. The sample contains 40,000 to 55,000 clones, approximately 19% of them found a single time. In total, the top ten clones hold 2.5% to 3% of the sample. The CDR3 measures 13 amino acids from cysteine to phenylalanine. Left in the record is the CDR3 DNA by itself, 39 bases read in frame from the first base. Here V drops 5 bases and J drops 3 bases, and the junction holds 3 bases not matched to any gene. The germline V gene supplies CDR1 SNHLY and CDR2 FYNNEI.

This clone was observed many times. What this receptor recognizes is not known. No per-base quality is available; no much larger clone lies one base away. No treatment had been received by any patient before thyroid surgery. Patient clinical samples collected from about 2011 to 2019 were retrospectively analysed using T-cell receptor beta sequencing. The sequence is built from TRBV2 and TRBJ2-7; 8 nucleotides in the junction match TRBD1. The sequence was collected from a female donor with papillary thyroid cancer or a benign thyroid nodule (not recorded which). Some clones in this sample may be carry-over from other donors' samples. Material for sequencing was blood. The DNA sequence follows: TGTGCCAGCAGTAGGACAGGGAACTACGAGCAGTACTTC. It translates as CASSRTGNYEQYF.